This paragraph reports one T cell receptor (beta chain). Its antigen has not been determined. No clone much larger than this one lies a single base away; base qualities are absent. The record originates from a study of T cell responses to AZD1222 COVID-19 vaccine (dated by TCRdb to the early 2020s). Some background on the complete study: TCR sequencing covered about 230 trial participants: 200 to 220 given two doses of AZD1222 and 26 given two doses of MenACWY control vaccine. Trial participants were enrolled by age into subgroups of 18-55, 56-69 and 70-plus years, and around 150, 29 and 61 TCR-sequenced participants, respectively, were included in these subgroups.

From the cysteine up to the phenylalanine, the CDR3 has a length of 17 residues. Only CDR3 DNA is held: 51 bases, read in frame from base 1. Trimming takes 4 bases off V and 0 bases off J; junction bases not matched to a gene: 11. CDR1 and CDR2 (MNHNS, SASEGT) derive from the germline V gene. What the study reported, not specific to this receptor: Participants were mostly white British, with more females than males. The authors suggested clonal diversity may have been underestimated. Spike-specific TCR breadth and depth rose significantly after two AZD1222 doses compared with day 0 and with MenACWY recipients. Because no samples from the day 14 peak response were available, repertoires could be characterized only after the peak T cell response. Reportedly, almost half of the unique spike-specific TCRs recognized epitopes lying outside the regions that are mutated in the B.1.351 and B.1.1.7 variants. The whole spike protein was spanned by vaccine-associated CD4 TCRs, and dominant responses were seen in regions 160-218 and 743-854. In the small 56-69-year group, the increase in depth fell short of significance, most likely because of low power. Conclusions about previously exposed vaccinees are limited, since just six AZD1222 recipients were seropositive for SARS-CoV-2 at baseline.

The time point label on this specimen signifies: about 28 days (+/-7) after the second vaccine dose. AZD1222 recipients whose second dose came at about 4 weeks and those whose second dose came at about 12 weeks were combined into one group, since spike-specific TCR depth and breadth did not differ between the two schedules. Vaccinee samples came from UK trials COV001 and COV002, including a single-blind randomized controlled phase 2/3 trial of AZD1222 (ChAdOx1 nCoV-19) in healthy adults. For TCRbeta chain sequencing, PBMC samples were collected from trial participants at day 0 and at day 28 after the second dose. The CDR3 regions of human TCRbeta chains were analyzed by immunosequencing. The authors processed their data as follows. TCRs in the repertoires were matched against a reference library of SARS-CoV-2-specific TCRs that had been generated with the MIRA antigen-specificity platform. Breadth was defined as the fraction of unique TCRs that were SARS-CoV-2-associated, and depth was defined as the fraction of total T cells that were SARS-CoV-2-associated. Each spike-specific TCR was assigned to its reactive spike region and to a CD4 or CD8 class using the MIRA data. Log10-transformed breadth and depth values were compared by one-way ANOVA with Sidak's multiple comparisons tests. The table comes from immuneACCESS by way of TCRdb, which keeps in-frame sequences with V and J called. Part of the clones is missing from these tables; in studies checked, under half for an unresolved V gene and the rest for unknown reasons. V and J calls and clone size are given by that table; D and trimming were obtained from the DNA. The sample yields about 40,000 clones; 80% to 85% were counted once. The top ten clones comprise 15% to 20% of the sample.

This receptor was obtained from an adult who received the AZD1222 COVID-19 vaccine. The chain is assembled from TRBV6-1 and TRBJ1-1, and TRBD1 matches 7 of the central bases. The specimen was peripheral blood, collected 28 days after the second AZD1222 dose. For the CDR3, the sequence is CASSVNRGTGMNTEAFF. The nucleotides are TGTGCCAGCAGTGTAAACAGGGGAACTGGCATGAACACTGAAGCTTTCTTT.